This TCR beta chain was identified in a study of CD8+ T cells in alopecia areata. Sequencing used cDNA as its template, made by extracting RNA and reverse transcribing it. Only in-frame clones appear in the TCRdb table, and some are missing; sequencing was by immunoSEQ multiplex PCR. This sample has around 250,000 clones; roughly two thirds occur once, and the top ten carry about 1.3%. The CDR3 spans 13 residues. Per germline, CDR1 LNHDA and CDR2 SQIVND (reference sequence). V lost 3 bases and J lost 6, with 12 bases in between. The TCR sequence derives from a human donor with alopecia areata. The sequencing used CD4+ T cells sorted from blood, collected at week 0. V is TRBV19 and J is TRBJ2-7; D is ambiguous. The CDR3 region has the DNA TGTGCCAGTAGTATGGTCAGGATCTCCGAGCAGTACTTC. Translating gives CASSMVRISEQYF.